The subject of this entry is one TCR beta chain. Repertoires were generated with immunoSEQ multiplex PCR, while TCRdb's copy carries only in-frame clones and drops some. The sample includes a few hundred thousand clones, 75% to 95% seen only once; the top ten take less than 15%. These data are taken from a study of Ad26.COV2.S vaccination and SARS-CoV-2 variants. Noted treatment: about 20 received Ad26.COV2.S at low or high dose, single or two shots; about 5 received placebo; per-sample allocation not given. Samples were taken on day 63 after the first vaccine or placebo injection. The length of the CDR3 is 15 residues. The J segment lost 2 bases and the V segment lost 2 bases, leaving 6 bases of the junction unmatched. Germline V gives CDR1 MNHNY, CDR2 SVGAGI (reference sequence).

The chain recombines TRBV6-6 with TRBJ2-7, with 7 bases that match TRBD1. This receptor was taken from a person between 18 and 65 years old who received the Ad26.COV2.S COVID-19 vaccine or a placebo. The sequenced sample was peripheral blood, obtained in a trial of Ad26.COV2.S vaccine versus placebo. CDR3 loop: CASSYGDSSPYEQYF. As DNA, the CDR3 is TGTGCCAGCAGTTACGGGGACAGTAGTCCCTACGAGCAGTACTTC.